This TCR beta chain was sequenced during a study of T cells after yellow fever vaccination. General study results and limits: Sorted repertoires could include abundant contaminating clonotypes from bulk cells. At 95% to 96% for CD4 and around 91% for CD8, most primary-vaccination clones showed up again after the booster.

The CDR3 contains 13 residues. The germline V gene has CDR1 SGHDN and CDR2 FVKESK. The trim removed 9 bases at V and 2 bases at J, leaving 3 bases unmatched. The study made its TCR cDNA through 5'RACE template switching. That step introduced a universal primer site along with UMIs. TCRdb re-derived calls from the 5' RACE reads in MiXCR, one entry per CDR3 protein. The data show fewer than 150,000 distinct CDR3 sequences, more than 6% seen once. This clonotype was counted at least ten times. Its cognate antigen is unknown. This chain joins TRBV14 and TRBJ2-5; 10 bases match TRBD2. The sample in question was CD4+ T cells sorted from PBMCs, obtained 5 days after the yellow fever booster vaccination. This receptor was identified in a man aged 30 to 39 who received the YFV17D yellow fever vaccine. The CDR3 DNA is TGTGCCAGTAGCGGGAGGCATCAAGAGACCCAGTACTTC. It translates to CASSGRHQETQYF.